The clone carrying this TCR beta chain turned up a few times. The antigen is undetermined. Per the germline V gene, CDR1 is SGHVS and CDR2 is FNYEAQ. The CDR3 is 12 residues long. V lost 5 bases and J lost 4, with 8 bases in between. This entry comes from a study of beta chain features in type 1 diabetes. The investigators reverse transcribed all of the isolated RNA, so they sequenced expressed TCRB transcripts. It was found that naive, central memory and regulatory T cell samples averaged around 3.5 million reads. Here immunoSEQ multiplex PCR was the method, and the copy in TCRdb shows in-frame clones only, minus some. The sample comprises about 650,000 clones, around an eighth of which are singletons, and about 0.11% rests with the top ten. The study, taken as a whole, reports: Type 1 diabetes patients had fewer VDJ junction insertions and more deletions. PCR might favor shorter templates, but any such skew would affect patients and controls equally. Shortening that was moderate but significant affected the TCRB CDR3s of Type 1 diabetes patients in all four CD4+ subsets.

Sorting that relied on CD45RO/CCR7/CD25/CD127/CD95/CD27 yielded CD4+ naive, central memory, regulatory and stem cell-like memory cells. The sequence was collected from a young man with type 1 diabetes. Sample: naive CD4+ T cells from blood. This chain connects TRBV7-6 to TRBJ1-2; a possible D gene is TRBD1 (5 bases). CDR3 bases: TGTGCCAGCAGCACCCAGGGCTATGGCTACACCTTC. This translates into CASSTQGYGYTF.